This T cell receptor beta chain is from a study of tumor-infiltrating lymphocytes in primary liver carcinoma. Study as a whole: Patients comprised men and women whose ages fell between 30 and 69 years. Tumor lesions were T1-T3 N0M0 and spanned roughly 4.2 to 10 cm. Study-wide results and caveats: Tumor region pairs outstripped tumor-adjacent and tumor-blood pairs in overlap.

About this clonotype: Its antigen is unknown.

The CDR3 is 15 residues long. Germline CDR1 is ENHRY and CDR2 is SYGVKD. Trimming took 4 bases from V and 4 from J, leaving 14 bases between them. The template, roughly 0.45 ug total RNA, yielded TCR beta cDNA made with a constant-region primer. Each TCR beta library was derived from three nested multiplex PCR rounds that employed slightly modified ARM-PCR. Amplification in the first two PCR rounds was performed using TRBV1-TRBV30 forward primers and a C-beta reverse primer for roughly 9 cycles each. TCRdb independently ran MiXCR on the multiplex PCR reads; one entry per CDR3 protein. The table includes fewer than 80,000 distinct CDR3 sequences, approximately 69% detected once. Co-extracted RNA and DNA came from about 19-30 mg of unsorted bulk tissue. Treatment-naive at the time, the patients had chronic HBV infection.

The gene calls are TRBV10-3 and TRBJ2-1; perhaps TRBD2 as D (6 bases). The clonotype originates from a man in his forties or fifties with primary liver carcinoma and hepatitis B virus infection. The sample consisted of tumor-adjacent normal liver tissue. The DNA of the CDR3 is TGTGCCATCAGTGGGGCCCAGGGAGGATACAATGAGCAGTTCTTC. Protein product: CAISGAQGGYNEQFF.